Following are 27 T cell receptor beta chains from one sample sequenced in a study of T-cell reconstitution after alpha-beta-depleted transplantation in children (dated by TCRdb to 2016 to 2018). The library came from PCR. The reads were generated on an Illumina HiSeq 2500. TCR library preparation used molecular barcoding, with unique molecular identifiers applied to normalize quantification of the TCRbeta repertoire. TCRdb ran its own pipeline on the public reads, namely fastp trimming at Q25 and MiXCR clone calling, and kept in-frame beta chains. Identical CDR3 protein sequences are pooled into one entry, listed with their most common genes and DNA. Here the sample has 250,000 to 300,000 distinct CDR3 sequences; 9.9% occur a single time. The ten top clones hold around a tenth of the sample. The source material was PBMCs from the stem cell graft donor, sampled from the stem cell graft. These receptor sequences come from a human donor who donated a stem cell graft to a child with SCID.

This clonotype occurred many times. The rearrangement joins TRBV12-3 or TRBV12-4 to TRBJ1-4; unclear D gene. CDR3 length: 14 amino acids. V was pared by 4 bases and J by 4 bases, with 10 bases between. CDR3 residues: CASSYSAVNEKLFF. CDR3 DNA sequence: TGTGCCAGCAGTTACTCGGCTGTTAATGAAAAACTGTTTTTT.

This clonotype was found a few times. As DNA, the CDR3 is TGTGCCAGCAGCGCCAGGGGCGGTTATAATTCACCCCTCCACTTT. It yields the protein CASSARGGYNSPLHF. This chain joins TRBV9 and TRBJ1-6; D might be TRBD1 (6 bases). Trimming shortened V by 3 bases and J by 4 bases, and 11 bases separated the two germline ends. The CDR3 consists of 15 residues. Germline V lookup: CDR1 SGDLS, CDR2 YYNGEE.

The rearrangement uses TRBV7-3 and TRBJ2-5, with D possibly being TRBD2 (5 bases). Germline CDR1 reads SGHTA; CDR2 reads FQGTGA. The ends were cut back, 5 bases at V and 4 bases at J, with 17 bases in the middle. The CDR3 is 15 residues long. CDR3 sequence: CASSLEATGGETQYF. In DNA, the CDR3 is TGTGCCAGCAGCCTTGAAGCTACTGGAGGAGAGACCCAGTACTTC.

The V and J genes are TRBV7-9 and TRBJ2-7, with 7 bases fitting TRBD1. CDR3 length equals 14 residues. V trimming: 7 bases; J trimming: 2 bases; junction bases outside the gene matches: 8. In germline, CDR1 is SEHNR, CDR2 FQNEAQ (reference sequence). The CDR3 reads CASTMTGSAYEQYF. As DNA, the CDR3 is TGTGCCAGCACCATGACAGGGAGTGCCTACGAGCAGTACTTC.

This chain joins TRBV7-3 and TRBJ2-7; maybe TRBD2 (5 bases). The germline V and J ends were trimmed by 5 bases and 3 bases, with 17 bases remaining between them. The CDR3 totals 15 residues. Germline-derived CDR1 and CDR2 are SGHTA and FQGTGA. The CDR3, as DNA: TGTGCCAGCAGCCCAGGCCCAGGACGGGACTACGAGCAGTACTTC. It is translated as CASSPGPGRDYEQYF.

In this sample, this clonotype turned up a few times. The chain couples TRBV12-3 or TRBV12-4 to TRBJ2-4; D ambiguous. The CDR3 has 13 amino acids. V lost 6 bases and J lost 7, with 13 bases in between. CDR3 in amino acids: CASRSSLGNIQYF. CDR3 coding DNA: TGTGCCAGCAGGTCGTCCCTTGGGAACATTCAGTACTTC.

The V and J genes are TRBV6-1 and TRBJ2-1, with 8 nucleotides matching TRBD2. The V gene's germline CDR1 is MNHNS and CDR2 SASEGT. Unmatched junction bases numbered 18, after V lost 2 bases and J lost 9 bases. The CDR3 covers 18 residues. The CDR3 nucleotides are TGTGCCAGCAGTGAACGGCGGCTAGCGGGCCCGGCCGGGGGTGAGCAGTTCTTC. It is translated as CASSERRLAGPAGGEQFF.

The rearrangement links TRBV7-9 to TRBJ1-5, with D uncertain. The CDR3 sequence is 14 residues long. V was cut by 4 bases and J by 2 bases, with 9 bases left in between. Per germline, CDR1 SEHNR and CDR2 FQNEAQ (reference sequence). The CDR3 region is CASSSGGRNQPQHF. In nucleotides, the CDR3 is TGTGCCAGCAGCTCCGGCGGACGCAATCAGCCCCAGCATTTT.

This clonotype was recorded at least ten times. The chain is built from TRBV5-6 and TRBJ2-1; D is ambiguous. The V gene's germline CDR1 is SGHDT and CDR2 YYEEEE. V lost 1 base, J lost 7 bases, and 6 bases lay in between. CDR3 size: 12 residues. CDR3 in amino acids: CASSLRSNEQFF. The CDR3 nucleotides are TGTGCCAGCAGCTTGCGTTCGAATGAGCAGTTCTTC.

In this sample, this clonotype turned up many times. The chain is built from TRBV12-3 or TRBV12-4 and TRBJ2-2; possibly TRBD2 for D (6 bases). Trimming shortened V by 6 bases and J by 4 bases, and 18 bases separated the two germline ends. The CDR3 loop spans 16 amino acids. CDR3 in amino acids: CASSPVGTDSTGELFF. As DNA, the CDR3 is TGTGCCAGCAGCCCTGTGGGGACTGATAGCACCGGGGAGCTGTTTTTT.

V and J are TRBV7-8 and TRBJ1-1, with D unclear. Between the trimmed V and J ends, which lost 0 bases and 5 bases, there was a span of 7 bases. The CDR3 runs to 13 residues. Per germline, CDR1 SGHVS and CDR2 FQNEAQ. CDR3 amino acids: CASSLATRTEAFF. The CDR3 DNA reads TGTGCCAGCAGCTTAGCGACCAGAACTGAAGCTTTCTTT.

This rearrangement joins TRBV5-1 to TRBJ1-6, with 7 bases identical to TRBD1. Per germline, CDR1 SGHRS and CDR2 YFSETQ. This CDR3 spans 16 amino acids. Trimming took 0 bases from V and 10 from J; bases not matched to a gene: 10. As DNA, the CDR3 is TGCGCCAGCAGCTTGGGGGAGGGGGCGATTCTATCACCCCTCCACTTT. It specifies CASSLGEGAILSPLHF.

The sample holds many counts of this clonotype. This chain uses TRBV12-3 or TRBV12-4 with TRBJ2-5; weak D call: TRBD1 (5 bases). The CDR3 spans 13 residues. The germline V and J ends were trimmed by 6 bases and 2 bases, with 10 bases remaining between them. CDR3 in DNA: TGTGCCAGCAGCTCAGGGCGACAAGAGACCCAGTACTTC. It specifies CASSSGRQETQYF.

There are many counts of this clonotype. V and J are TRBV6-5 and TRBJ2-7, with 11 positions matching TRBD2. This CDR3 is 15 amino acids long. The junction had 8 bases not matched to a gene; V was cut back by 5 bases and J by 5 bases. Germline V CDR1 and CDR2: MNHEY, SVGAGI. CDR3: CASSTIAGGHNEQYF. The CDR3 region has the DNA TGTGCCAGCAGTACAATAGCGGGGGGGCATAACGAGCAGTACTTC.

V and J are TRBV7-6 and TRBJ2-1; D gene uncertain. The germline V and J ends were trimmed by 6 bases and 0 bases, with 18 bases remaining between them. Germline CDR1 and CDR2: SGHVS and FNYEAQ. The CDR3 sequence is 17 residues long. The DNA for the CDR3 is TGTGCCAGCAGACCCAGTTCTGGCGCCGCCTCCTACAATGAGCAGTTCTTC. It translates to CASRPSSGAASYNEQFF.

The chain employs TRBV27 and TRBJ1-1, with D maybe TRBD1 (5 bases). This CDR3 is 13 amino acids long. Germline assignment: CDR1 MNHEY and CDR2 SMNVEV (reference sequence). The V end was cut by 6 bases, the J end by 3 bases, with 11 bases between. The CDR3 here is CASRAGVYTEAFF. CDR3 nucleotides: TGTGCCAGCAGGGCGGGGGTTTACACTGAAGCTTTCTTT.

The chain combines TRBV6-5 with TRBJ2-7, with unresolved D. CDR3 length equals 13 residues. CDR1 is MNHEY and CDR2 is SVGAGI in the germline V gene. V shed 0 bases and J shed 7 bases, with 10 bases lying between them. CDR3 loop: CASSYSSQWEQYF. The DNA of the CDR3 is TGTGCCAGCAGTTACTCGTCCCAATGGGAGCAGTACTTC.

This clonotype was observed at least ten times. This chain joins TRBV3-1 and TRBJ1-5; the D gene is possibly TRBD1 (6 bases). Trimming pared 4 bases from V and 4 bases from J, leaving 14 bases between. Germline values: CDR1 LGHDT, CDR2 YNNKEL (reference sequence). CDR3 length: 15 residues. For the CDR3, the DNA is TGTGCCAGCAGCCCCCGACGGGGGCCAAATCAGCCCCAGCATTTT. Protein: CASSPRRGPNQPQHF. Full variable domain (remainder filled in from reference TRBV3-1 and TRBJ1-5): DTAVSQTPKYLVTQMGNDKSIKCEQNLGHDTMYWYKQDSKKFLKIMFSYNNKELIINETVPNRFSPKSPDKAHLNLHINSLELGDSAVYFCASSPRRGPNQPQHFGDGTRLSIL.

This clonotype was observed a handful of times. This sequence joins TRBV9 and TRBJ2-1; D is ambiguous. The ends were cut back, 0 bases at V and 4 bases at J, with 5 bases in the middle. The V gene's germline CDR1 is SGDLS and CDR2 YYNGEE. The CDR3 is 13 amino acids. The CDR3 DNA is TGTGCCAGCAGCGTAGGGATTTACAATGAGCAGTTCTTC. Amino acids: CASSVGIYNEQFF.

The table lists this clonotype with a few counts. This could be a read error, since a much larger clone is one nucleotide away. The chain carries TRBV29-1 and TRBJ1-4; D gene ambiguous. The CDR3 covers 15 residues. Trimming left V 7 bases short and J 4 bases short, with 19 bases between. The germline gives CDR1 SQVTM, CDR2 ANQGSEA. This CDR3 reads CSASVPGEDNEKLFF. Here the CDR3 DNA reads TGCAGCGCCTCTGTTCCGGGCGAGGATAATGAAAAACTGTTTTTT.

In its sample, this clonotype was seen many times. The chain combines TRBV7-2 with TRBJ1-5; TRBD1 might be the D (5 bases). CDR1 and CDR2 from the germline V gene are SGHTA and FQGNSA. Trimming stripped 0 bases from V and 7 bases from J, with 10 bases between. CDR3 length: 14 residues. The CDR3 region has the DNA TGTGCCAGCAGCTTAGCGGTAGGGGAACAGCCCCAGCATTTT. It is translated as CASSLAVGEQPQHF.

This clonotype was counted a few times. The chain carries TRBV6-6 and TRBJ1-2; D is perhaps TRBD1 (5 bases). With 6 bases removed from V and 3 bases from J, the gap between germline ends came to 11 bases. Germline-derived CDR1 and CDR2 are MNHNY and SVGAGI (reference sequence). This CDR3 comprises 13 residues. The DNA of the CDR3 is TGTGCCAGCAGCCCTCCGGGGGACTATGGCTACACCTTC. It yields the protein CASSPPGDYGYTF.

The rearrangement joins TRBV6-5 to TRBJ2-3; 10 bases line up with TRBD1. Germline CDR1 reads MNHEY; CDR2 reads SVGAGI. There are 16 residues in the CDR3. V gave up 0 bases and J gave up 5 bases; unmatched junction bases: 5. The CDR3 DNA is TGTGCCAGCAGTTACTCGTGGACAGGGGGGAAAGATACGCAGTATTTT. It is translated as CASSYSWTGGKDTQYF.

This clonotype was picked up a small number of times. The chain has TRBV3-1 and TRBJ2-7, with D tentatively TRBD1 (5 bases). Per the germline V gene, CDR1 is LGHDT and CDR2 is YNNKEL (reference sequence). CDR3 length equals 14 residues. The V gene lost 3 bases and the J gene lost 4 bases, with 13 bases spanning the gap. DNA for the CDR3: TGTGCCAGCAGCCAGGTGACAGTCGGATACGAGCAGTACTTC. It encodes CASSQVTVGYEQYF.

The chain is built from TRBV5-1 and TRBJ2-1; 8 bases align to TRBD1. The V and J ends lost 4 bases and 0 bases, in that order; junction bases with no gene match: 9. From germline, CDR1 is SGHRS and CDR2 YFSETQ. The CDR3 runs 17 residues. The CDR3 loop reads CASSTGQGKSSYNEQFF. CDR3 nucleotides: TGCGCCAGCAGCACTGGACAGGGTAAATCCTCCTACAATGAGCAGTTCTTC.

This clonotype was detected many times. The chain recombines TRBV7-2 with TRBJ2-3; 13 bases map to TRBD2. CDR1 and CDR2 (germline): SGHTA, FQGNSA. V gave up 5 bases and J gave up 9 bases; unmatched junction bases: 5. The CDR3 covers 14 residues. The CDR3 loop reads CASSETSGGATQYF. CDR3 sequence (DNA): TGTGCCAGCAGCGAAACTAGCGGGGGGGCCACGCAGTATTTT.

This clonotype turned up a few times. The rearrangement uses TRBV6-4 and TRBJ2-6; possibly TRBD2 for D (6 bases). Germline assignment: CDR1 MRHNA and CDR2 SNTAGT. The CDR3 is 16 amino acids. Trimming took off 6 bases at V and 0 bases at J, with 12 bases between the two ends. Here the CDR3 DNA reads TGTGCCAGCAGAATGTTGGGAGGCTCTGGGGCCAACGTCCTGACTTTC. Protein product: CASRMLGGSGANVLTF.